By frequency in the sample, the clone carrying this T cell receptor beta chain is medium-sized (0.01 to 0.1%). Its antigen is not identified. The ends were cut back, 0 bases at V and 2 bases at J, with 8 bases in the middle. Looked up from germline, CDR1 is LNHDA and CDR2 is SQIVND (reference sequence). There are 14 residues in the CDR3. TRB was amplified from around 250-460 ng of blood genomic DNA. This entry comes from a study of T and B cells in COVID-19 patients. Study-level background: The recovered cohort's median age was approximately 34 years, versus approximately 70 years in active infection. Of approximately 21 active-infection patients, 12 were critically ill with mechanical ventilation or extracorporeal membrane oxygenation.

General observations from the study: In COVID-19 patients, T cell receptor beta variable and joining gene use was reportedly strongly skewed. Sorted SARS-CoV-2-responsive or tetramer+ T cells and CD4+, regulatory and CD8+ subsets were not yet sequenced.

TRB rearrangements were amplified by multiplex PCR with BIOMED2 TRB-A/B primers. Using its own MiXCR run on the multiplex PCR reads, TCRdb lists one record per CDR3 protein. The sample lists about 3,200 distinct CDR3 sequences; about a quarter were seen once. The source is a human donor with active COVID-19. The genes are TRBV19 and TRBJ2-7; D unresolved. The source material was blood. This CDR3 is CASSIDRRTYEQYF. For the CDR3, the DNA is TGTGCCAGTAGTATAGATCGCAGGACCTACGAGCAGTACTTC.